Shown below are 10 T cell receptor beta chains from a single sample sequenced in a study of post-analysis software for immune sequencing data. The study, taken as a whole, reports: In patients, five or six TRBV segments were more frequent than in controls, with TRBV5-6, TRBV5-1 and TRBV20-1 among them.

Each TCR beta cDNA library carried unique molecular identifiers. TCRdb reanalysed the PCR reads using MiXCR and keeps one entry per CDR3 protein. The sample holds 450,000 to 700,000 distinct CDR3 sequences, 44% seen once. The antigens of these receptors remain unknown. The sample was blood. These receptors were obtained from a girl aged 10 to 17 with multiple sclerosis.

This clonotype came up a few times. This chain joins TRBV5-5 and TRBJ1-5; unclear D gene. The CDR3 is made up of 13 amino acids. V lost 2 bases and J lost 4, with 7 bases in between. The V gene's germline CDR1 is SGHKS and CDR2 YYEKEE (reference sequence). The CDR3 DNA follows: TGTGCCAGCAGCTTATATGAGAATCAGCCCCAGCATTTT. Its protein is CASSLYENQPQHF. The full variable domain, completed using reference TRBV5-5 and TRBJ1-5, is DAGVTQSPTHLIKTRGQQVTLRCSPISGHKSVSWYQQVLGQGPQFIFQYYEKEERGRGNFPDRFSARQFPNYSSELNVNALLLGDSALYLCASSLYENQPQHFGDGTRLSIL.

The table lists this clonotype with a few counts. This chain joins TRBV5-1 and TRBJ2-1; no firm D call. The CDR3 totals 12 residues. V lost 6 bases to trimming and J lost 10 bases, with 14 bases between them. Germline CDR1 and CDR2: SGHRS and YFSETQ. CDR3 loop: CASKRTGGEQFF. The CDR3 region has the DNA TGCGCCAGCAAAAGAACGGGTGGAGAGCAGTTCTTC.

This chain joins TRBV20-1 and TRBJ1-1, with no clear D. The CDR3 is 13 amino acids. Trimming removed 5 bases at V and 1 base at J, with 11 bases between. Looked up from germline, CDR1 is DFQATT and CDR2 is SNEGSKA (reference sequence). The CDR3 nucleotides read TGCAGTGCTCGATCCCCAGAGAACACTGAAGCTTTCTTT. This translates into CSARSPENTEAFF.

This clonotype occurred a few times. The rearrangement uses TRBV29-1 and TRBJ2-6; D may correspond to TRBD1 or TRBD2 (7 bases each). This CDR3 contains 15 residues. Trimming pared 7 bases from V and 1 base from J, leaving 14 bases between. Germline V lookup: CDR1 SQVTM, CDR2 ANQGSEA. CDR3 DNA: TGCAGCGCCTCCAGGGGGGGTTCTGGGGCCAACGTCCTGACTTTC. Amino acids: CSASRGGSGANVLTF. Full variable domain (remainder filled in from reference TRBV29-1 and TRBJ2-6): SAVISQKPSRDICQRGTSLTIQCQVDSQVTMMFWYRQQPGQSLTLIATANQGSEATYESGFVIDKFPISRPNLTFSTLTVSNMSPEDSSIYLCSASRGGSGANVLTFGAGSRLTVL.

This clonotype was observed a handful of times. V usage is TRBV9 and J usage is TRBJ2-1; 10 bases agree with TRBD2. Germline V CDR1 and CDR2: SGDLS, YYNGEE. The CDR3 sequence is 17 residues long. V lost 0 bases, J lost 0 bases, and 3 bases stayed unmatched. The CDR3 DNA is TGTGCCAGCAGCGTAGCCGCTAGCGGGAGCTCCTACAATGAGCAGTTCTTC. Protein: CASSVAASGSSYNEQFF.

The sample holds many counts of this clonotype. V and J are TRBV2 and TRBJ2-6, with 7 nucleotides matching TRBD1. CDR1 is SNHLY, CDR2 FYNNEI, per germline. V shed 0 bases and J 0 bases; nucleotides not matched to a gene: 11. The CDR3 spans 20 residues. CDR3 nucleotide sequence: TGTGCCAGCAGTGAAGCGCTTCTTGGCAGGGGGATCTCTGGGGCCAACGTCCTGACTTTC. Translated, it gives CASSEALLGRGISGANVLTF.

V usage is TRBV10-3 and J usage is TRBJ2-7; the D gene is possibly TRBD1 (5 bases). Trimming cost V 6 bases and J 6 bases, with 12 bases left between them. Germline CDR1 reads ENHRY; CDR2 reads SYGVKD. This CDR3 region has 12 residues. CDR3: CAIRDTGGEQYF. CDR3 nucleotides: TGTGCCATCAGGGACACCGGCGGCGAGCAGTACTTC.

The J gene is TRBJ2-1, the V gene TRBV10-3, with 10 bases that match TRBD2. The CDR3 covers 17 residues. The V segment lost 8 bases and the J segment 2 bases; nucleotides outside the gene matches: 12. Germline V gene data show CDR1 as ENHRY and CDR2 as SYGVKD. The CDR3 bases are TGTGCCATCGGGGGAACTAGCGGGGTATTAGCCTACAATGAGCAGTTCTTC. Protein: CAIGGTSGVLAYNEQFF.

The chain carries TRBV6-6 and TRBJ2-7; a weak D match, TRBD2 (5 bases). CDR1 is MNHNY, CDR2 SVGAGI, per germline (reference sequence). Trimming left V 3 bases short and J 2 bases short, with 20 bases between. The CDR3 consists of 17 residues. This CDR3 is CASSYRRYISSPYEQYF. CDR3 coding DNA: TGTGCCAGCAGTTATCGGAGGTACATCTCCTCCCCCTACGAGCAGTACTTC.

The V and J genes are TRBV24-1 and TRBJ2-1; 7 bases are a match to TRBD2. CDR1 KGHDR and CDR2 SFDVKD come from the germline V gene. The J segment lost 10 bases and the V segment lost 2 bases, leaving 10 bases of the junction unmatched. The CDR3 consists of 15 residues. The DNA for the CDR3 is TGTGCCACCAGTGATTGGGGGACTAACAGTTGGGAGCAGTTCTTC. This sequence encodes CATSDWGTNSWEQFF.